This paragraph covers one T cell receptor beta chain sequence. Authors' methods: The authors estimated nucleated cell counts from reference gene primer amplification. Libraries were prepared by immunoSEQ multiplex PCR; TCRdb keeps only in-frame clonotypes and omits some of them. V and J calls and clone size are given by that table; D and trimming were obtained from the DNA. The table has about 260,000 clones, 80% to 90% seen once. This entry is derived from a study of blood T cell repertoires in COVID-19. With V trimmed by 4 bases and J by 2 bases, 4 bases remained unmatched. Germline assignment: CDR1 SGHRS and CDR2 YFSETQ. This CDR3 is built from 14 residues.

Sequencing input: peripheral blood. The clonotype comes from a man in his 60s with acute or convalescent COVID-19. The V call is TRBV5-1, the J call TRBJ2-5, with TRBD1 matching over 8 bases. CDR3 residues: CASSRGTGQETQYF. CDR3 bases: TGCGCCAGCAGCAGAGGGACAGGACAAGAGACCCAGTACTTC.